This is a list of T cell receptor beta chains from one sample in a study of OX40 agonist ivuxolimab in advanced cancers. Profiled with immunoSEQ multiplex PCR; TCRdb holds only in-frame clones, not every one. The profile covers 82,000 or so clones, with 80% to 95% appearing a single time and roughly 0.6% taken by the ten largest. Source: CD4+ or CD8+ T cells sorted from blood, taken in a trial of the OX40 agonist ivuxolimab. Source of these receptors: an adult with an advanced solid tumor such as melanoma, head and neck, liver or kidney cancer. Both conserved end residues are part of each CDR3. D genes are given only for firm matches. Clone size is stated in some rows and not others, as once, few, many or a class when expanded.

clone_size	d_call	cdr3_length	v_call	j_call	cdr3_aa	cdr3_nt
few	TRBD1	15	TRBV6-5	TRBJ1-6	CASSLTGGSGSPLHF	TGTGCCAGCAGCCTGACAGGGGGATCCGGTTCACCCCTCCACTTT
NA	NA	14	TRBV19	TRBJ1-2	CASSMTQVHYGYTF	TGTGCCAGTAGTATGACACAGGTCCACTATGGCTACACCTTC
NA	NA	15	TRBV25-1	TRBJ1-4	CASSESPGTNEKLFF	TGTGCCAGCAGTGAATCCCCCGGAACTAATGAAAAACTGTTTTTT
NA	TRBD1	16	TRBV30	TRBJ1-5	CAWSDRGTFSNQPQHF	TGTGCCTGGAGTGACAGGGGGACATTTAGCAATCAGCCCCAGCATTTT
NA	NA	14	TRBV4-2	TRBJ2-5	CASSPGTYKETQYF	TGTGCCAGCAGTCCCGGGACTTATAAAGAGACCCAGTACTTC
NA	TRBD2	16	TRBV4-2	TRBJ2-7	CASSQDFSGGLGEQYF	TGTGCCAGCAGCCAAGATTTTAGCGGGGGGCTGGGCGAGCAGTACTTC
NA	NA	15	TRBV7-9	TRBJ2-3	CASSLLGGVTDTQYF	TGTGCCAGCAGCTTGTTAGGGGGTGTCACAGATACGCAGTATTTT
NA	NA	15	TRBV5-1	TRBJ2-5	CASRMAALQGETQYF	TGCGCCAGCAGAATGGCGGCGCTTCAAGGGGAGACCCAGTACTTC
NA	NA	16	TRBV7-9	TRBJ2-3	CASSLRRVDSTDTQYF	TGTGCCAGCAGCTTACGGCGGGTCGATAGCACAGATACGCAGTATTTT
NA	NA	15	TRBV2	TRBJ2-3	CASSGSLLGGDTQYF	TGTGCCAGCAGTGGTTCCCTCCTGGGCGGGGATACGCAGTATTTT
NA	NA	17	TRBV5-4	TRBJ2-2	CASSLAAGASNTGELFF	TGTGCCAGCAGCTTGGCCGCAGGGGCCTCGAACACCGGGGAGCTGTTTTTT
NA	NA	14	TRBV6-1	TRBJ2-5	CASSEWQVQETQYF	TGTGCCAGCAGTGAATGGCAGGTCCAAGAGACCCAGTACTTC
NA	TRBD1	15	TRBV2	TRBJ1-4	CASSGTGRIGEKLFF	TGTGCCAGCAGTGGGACAGGGAGGATCGGTGAAAAACTGTTTTTT
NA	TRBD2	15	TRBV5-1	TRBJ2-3	CASSGSGEGADTQYF	TGCGCCAGCAGCGGCTCGGGGGAGGGAGCAGATACGCAGTATTTT
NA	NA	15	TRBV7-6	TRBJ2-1	CASSRTESSYNEQFF	TGTGCCAGCAGCCGCACGGAGAGCTCCTACAATGAGCAGTTCTTC
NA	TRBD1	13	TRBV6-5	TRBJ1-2	CASSQGQGVGYTF	TGTGCCAGCAGTCAGGGACAGGGTGTGGGCTACACCTTC
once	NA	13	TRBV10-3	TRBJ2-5	CAISGQYQETQYF	TGTGCCATCAGTGGACAGTACCAAGAGACCCAGTACTTC
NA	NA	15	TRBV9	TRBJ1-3	CASSASTGSGNTIYF	TGTGCCAGCAGCGCCTCGACAGGTTCGGGTAACACCATATATTTT
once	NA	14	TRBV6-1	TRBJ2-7	CASRRDDTSYEQYF	TGTGCCAGCAGAAGAGATGACACCTCCTACGAGCAGTACTTC
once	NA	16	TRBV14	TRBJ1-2	CASSLSRRTANYGYTF	TGTGCCAGCAGCCTCTCCCGACGGACTGCCAACTATGGCTACACCTTC
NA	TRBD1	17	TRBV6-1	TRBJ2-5	CASSEGRTGGWSETQYF	TGTGCCAGCAGTGAAGGCCGGACAGGGGGATGGAGCGAGACCCAGTACTTC
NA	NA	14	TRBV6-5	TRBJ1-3	CASKPGSQGNTIYF	TGTGCCAGCAAACCGGGATCTCAAGGAAACACCATATATTTT
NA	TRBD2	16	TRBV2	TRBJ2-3	CASSGGGRAGTDTQYF	TGTGCCAGCAGTGGTGGCGGGAGGGCCGGCACAGATACGCAGTATTTT
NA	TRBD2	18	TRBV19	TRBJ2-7	CASSIQPSGGASAYEQYF	TGTGCCAGTAGTATCCAACCTAGCGGGGGGGCTTCCGCCTACGAGCAGTACTTC
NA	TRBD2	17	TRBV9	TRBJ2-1	CASSPTAGASSYNEQFF	TGTGCCAGCAGCCCGACAGCGGGGGCGAGCTCCTACAATGAGCAGTTCTTC
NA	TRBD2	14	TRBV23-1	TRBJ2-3	CASWDSGRADTQYF	TGCGCCAGCTGGGATAGCGGGAGGGCCGATACGCAGTATTTT
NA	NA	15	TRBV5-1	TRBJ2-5	CASSLTSARGETQYF	TGCGCCAGCAGCTTGACGTCGGCGAGAGGGGAGACCCAGTACTTC
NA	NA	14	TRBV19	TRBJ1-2	CASSISAGKYGYTF	TGTGCCAGTAGTATTTCTGCCGGAAAGTATGGCTACACCTTC
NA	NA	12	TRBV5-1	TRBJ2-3	CASSGLTDTQYF	TGCGCCAGTTCCGGGCTCACAGATACGCAGTATTTT
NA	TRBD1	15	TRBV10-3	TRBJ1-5	CAISGGDRGNQPQHF	TGTGCCATCAGTGGTGGGGACAGGGGGAATCAGCCCCAGCATTTT
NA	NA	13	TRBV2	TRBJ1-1	CASNFGRDTEAFF	TGTGCCAGCAATTTCGGACGGGATACTGAAGCTTTCTTT
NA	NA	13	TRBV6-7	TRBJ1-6	CASCTGNNSPLHF	TGTGCCAGCTGTACAGGAAACAATTCACCCCTCCACTTT
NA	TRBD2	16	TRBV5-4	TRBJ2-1	CASSFGGLAGNNEQFF	TGTGCCAGCAGCTTTGGGGGACTAGCGGGGAACAATGAGCAGTTCTTC
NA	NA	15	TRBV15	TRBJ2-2	CATSRGGTNTGELFF	TGTGCCACCAGCAGGGGCGGGACGAACACCGGGGAGCTGTTTTTT
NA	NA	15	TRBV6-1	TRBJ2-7	CASSNRGGSHILWYF	TGTGCCAGCTCAAACAGGGGCGGGAGCCATATCCTATGGTACTTC
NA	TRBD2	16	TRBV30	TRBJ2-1	CAWSVRTSGVYNEQFF	TGTGCCTGGAGTGTAAGGACTAGCGGCGTCTACAATGAGCAGTTCTTC
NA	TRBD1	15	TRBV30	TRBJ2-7	CAWSGRTGSAYEQYF	TGTGCCTGGAGTGGAAGGACAGGGTCGGCCTACGAGCAGTACTTC
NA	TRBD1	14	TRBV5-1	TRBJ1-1	CASSLLHRGTEAFF	TGCGCCAGCAGCTTACTACACAGGGGCACTGAAGCTTTCTTT
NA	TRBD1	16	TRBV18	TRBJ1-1	CASSPFQGGENTEAFF	TGTGCCAGCTCACCATTTCAGGGGGGTGAGAACACTGAAGCTTTCTTT
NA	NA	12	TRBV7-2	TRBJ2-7	CASSSIHYEQYF	TGTGCCAGCAGCTCGATCCACTACGAGCAGTACTTC